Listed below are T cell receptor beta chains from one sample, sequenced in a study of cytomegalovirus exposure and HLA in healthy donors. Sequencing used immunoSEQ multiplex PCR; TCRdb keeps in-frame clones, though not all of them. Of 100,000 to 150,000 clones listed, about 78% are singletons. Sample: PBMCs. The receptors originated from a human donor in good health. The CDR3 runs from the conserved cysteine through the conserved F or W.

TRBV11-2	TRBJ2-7	CASSLASGPSYEQYF
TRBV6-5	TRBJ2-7	CASRPDRDGLYEQYF
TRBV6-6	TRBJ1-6	CASSYVGGNSPLHF
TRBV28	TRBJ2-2	CASSYRGLNIGELFF
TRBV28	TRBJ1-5	CASSTRRQGGNQPQHF
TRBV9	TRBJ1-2	CASSVGDSLYGYTF
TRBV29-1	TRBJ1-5	CSVEDRRARKHF
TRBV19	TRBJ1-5	CASSHQGHQPQHF
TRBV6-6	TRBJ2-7	CASSNSGTRFYEQYF
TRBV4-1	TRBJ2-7	CASSPDTTLYEQYF
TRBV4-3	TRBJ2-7	CASSQAGGLEQYF
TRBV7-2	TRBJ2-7	CASSSNSYEQYF
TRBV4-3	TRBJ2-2	CASSLRLNTGELFF
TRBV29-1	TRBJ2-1	CSVLHPSGGAPSYNEQFF
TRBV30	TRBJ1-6	CACSKQGERSPLHF
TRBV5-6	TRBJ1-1	CASRLVGRRRENTEAFF